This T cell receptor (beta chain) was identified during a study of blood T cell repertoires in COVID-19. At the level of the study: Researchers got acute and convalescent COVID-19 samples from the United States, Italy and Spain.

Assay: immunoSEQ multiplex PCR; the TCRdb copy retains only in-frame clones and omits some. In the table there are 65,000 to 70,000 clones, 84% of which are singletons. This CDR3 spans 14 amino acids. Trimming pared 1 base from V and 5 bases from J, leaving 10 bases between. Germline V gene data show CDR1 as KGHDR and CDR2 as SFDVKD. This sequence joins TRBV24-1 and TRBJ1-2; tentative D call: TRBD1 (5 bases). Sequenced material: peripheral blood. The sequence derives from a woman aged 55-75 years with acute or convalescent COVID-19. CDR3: CATSDFSRAYGYTF. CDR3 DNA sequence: TGTGCCACCAGTGATTTTTCCAGGGCGTATGGCTACACCTTC.